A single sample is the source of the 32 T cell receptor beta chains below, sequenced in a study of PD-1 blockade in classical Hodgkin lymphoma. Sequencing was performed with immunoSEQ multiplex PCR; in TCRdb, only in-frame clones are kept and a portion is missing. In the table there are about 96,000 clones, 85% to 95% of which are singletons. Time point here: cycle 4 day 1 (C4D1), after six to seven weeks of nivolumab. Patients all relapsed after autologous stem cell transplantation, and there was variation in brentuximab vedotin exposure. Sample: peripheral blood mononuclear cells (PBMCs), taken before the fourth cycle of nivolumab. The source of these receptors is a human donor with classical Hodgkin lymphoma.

The CDR3 spells CASRDFNEQFF. The CDR3 DNA is TGTGCCAGCAGGGACTTCAATGAGCAGTTCTTC. The rearrangement joins TRBV6-5 to TRBJ2-1; possible D gene TRBD2, 5 bases. CDR3 size: 11 residues. Per germline, CDR1 MNHEY and CDR2 SVGAGI. Deletions cut 6 bases from V and 6 bases from J, with 6 bases between.

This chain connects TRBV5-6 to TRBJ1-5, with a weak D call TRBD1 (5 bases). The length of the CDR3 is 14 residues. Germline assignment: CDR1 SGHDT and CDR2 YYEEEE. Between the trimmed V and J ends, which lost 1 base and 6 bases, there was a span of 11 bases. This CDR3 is CASSLSGRGQPQHF. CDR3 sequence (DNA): TGTGCCAGCAGCTTGAGCGGAAGGGGTCAGCCCCAGCATTTT.

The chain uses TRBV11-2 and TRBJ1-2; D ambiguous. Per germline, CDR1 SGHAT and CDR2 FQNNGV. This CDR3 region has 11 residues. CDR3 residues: CATWDNYGYTF. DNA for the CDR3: TGTGCGACCTGGGATAACTATGGCTACACCTTC. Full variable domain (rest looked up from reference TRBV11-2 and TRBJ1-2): EAGVAQSPRYKIIEKRQSVAFWCNPISGHATLYWYQQILGQGPKLLIQFQNNGVVDDSQLPKDRFSAERLKGVDSTLKIQPAKLEDSAVYLCATWDNYGYTFGSGTRLTVV.

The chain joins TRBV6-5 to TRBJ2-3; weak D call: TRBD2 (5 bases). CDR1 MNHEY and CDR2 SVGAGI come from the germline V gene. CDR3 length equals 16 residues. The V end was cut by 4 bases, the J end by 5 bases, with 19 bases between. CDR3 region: CASSSGRRWTQDTQYF. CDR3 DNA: TGTGCCAGCAGTTCAGGACGACGGTGGACTCAAGATACGCAGTATTTT.

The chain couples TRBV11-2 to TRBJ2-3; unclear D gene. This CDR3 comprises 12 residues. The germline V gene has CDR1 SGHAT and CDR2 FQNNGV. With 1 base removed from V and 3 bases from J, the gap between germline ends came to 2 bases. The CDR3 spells CASSLGTDTQYF. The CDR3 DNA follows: TGTGCCAGCAGCTTAGGTACAGATACGCAGTATTTT.

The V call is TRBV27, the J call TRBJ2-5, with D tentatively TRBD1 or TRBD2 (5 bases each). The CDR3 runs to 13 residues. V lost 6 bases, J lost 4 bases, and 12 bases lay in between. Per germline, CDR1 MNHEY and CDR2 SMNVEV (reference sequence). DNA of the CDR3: TGTGCCAGCAGGGCCTCGAGGGGAGAGACCCAGTACTTC. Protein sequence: CASRASRGETQYF.

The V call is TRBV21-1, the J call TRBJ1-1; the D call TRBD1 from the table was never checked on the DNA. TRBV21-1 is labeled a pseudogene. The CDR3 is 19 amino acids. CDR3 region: CASSTLVAGLEFENTEAFF. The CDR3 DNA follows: TGTGCCAGCAGCACACTTGTGGCTGGGCTCGAGTTCGAGAACACTGAAGCTTTCTTT.

The CDR3 DNA reads TGTGCCAGTGGAGGGGGACTAGCGGTCGAAAACATTCAGTACTTC. Translating it yields CASGGGLAVENIQYF. The chain combines TRBV2 with TRBJ2-4; TRBD2 agrees at 11 bases. J was trimmed by 5 bases and V by 9 bases; bases with no gene match: 9. Germline assignment: CDR1 SNHLY and CDR2 FYNNEI. The CDR3 has 15 amino acids.

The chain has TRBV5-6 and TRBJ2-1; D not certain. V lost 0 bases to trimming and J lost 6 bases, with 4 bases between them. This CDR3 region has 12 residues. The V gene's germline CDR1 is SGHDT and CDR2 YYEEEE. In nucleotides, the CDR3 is TGTGCCAGCAGCTTGGGCGGCAATGAGCAGTTCTTC. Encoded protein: CASSLGGNEQFF.

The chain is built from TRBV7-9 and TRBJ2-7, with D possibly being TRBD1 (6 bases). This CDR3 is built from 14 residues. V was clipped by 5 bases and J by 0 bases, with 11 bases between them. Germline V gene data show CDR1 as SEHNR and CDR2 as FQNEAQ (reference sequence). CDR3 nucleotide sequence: TGTGCCAGCAGCCACCGGGACATCTCCTACGAGCAGTACTTC. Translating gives CASSHRDISYEQYF.

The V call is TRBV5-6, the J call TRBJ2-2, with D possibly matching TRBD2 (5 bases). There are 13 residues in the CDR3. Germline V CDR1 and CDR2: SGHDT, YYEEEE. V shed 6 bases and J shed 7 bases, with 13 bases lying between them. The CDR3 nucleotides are TGTGCCAGCAACTCCCCGGGAAACGGGGAGCTGTTTTTT. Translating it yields CASNSPGNGELFF.

The CDR3 region has the DNA TGCGCCAGCAGTGGAGCCCCTGGACTCTCCAATGAGCAGTTCTTC. Protein sequence: CASSGAPGLSNEQFF. The V and J genes are TRBV10-1 and TRBJ2-1; maybe TRBD2 (5 bases). The CDR3 is made up of 15 amino acids. Per the germline V gene, CDR1 is WNHNN and CDR2 is SYGVQD (reference sequence). V was trimmed by 4 bases and J by 6 bases, leaving 16 bases between them.

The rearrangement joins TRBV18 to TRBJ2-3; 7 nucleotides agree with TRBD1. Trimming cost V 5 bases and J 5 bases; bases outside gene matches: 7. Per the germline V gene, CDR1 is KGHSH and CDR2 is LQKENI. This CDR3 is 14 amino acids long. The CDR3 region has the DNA TGTGCCAGCTCAGCAGACAGGGCTGGAGATACGCAGTATTTT. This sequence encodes CASSADRAGDTQYF.

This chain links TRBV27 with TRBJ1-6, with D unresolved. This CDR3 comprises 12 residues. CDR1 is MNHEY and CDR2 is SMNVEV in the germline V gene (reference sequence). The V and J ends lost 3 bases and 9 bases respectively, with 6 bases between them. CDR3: CASSFRGSPLHF. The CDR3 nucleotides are TGTGCCAGCAGTTTTCGTGGTTCACCCCTCCACTTT.

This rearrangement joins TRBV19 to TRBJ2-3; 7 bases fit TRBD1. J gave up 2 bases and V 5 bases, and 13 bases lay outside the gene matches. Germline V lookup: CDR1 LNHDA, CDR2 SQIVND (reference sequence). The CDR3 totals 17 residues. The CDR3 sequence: CASSVRDRDLYTDTQYF. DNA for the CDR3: TGTGCCAGTAGTGTCCGGGACAGAGATCTGTACACAGATACGCAGTATTTT.

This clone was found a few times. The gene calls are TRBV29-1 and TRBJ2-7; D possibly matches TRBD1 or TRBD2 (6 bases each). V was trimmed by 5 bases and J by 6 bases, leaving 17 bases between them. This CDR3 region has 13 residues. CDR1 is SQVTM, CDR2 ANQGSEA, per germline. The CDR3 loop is CSVQIGGLVEQYF. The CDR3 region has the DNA TGCAGCGTTCAGATAGGGGGGCTGGTCGAGCAGTACTTC.

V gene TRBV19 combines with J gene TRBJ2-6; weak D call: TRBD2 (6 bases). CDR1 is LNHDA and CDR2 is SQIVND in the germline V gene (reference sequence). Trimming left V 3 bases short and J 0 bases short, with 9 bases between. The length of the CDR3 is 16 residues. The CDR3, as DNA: TGTGCCAGTAGTATGACTAGTTTCTCTGGGGCCAACGTCCTGACTTTC. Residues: CASSMTSFSGANVLTF. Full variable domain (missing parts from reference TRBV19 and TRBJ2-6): DGGITQSPKYLFRKEGQNVTLSCEQNLNHDAMYWYRQDPGQGLRLIYYSQIVNDFQKGDIAEGYSVSREKKESFPLTVTSAQKNPTAFYLCASSMTSFSGANVLTFGAGSRLTVL.

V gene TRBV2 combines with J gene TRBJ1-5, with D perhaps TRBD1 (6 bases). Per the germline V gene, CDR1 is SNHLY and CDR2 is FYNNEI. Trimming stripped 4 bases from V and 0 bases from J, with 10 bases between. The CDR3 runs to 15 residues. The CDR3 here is CASSADSLSNQPQHF. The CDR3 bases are TGTGCCAGCAGTGCGGACAGTCTTAGCAATCAGCCCCAGCATTTT.

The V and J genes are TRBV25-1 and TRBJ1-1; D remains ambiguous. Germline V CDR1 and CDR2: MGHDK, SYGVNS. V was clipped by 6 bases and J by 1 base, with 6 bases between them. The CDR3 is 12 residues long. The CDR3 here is CASRRWNTEAFF. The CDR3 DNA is TGTGCCAGCAGAAGGTGGAACACTGAAGCTTTCTTT. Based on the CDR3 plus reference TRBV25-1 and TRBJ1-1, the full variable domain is EADIYQTPRYLVIGTGKKITLECSQTMGHDKMYWYQQDPGMELHLIHYSYGVNSTEKGDLSSESTVSRIRTEHFPLTLESARPSHTSQYLCASRRWNTEAFFGQGTRLTVV.

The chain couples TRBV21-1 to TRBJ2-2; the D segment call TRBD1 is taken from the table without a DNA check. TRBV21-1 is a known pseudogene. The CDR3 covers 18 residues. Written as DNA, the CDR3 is TGTGCCAGCAGCTCTCTGTACAGGGGTCAAACGATCACCGGGGAGCTGTTTTTT. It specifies CASSSLYRGQTITGELFF.

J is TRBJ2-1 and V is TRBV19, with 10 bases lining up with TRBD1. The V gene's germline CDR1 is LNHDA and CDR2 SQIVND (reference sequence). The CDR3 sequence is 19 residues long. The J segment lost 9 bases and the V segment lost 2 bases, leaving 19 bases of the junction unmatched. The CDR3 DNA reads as TGTGCCAGTAGTATACAGAGAAACCCGACAGGGGGCGCGTTACGTGAGCAGTTCTTC. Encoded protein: CASSIQRNPTGGALREQFF.

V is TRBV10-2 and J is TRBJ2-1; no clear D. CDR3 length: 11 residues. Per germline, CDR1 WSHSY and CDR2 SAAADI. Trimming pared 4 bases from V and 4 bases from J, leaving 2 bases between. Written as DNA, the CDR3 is TGCGCCAGCAGTGCGTACAATGAGCAGTTCTTC. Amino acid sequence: CASSAYNEQFF.

The chain's CDR3 is CASKLWQGVSSEDYEQYF. The CDR3 DNA is TGTGCCAGCAAGTTGTGGCAGGGGGTGTCCTCGGAAGACTACGAGCAGTACTTC. J is TRBJ2-7 and V is TRBV27; the match to TRBD1 covers 7 bases. V lost 7 bases to trimming and J lost 3 bases; unmatched junction nucleotides: 21. The CDR3 has 18 residues. Per germline, CDR1 MNHEY and CDR2 SMNVEV (reference sequence).

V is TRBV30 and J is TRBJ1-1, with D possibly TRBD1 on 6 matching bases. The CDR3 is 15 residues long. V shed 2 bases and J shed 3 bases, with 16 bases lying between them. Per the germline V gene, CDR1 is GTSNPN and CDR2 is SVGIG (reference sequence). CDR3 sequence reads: CAWSNWGGMDTEAFF. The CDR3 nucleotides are TGTGCCTGGAGTAATTGGGGGGGCATGGACACTGAAGCTTTCTTT.

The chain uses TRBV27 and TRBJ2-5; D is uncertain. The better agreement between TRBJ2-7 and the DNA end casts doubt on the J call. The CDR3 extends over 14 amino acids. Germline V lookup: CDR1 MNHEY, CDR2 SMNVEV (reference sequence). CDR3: CASSIGSQTYEQYF. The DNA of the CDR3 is TGTGCCAGCAGTATAGGGTCACAAACCTACGAGCAGTACTTC.

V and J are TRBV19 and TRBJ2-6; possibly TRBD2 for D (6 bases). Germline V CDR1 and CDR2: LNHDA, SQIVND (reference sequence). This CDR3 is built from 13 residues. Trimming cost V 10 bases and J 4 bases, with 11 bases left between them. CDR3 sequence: CATGERGANVLTF. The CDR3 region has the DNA TGTGCCACGGGGGAAAGGGGGGCCAACGTCCTGACTTTC.

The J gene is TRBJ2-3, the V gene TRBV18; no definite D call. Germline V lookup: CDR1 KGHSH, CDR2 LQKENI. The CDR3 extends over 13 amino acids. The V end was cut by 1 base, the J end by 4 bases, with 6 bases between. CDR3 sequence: CASSPQGSDTQYF. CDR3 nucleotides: TGTGCCAGCTCACCACAAGGTTCAGATACGCAGTATTTT.

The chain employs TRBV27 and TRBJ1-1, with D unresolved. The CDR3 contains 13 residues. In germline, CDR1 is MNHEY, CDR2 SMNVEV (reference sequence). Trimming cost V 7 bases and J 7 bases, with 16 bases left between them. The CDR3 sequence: CASTQITEIEAFF. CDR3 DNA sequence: TGTGCCAGCACCCAAATTACAGAAATTGAAGCTTTCTTT.

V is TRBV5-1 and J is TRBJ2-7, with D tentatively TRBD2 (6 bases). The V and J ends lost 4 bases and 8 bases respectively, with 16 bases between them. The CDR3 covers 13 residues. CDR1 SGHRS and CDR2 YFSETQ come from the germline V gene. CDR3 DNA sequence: TGCGCCAGCAGCGGCGGGACCGAAACGAAGCAGTACTTC. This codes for CASSGGTETKQYF. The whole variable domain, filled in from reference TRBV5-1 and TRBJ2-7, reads KAGVTQTPRYLIKTRGQQVTLSCSPISGHRSVSWYQQTPGQGLQFLFEYFSETQRNKGNFPGRFSGRQFSNSRSEMNVSTLELGDSALYLCASSGGTETKQYFGPGTRLTVT.

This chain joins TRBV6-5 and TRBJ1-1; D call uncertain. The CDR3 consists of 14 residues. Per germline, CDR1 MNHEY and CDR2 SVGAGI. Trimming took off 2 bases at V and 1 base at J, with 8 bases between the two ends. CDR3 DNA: TGTGCCAGCAGTTACCGGGCGAAGAACACTGAAGCTTTCTTT. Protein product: CASSYRAKNTEAFF.

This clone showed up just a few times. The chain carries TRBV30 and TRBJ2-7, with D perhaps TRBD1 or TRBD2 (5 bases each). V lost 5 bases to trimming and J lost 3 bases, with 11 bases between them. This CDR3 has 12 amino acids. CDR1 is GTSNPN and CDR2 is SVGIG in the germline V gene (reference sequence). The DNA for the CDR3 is TGTGCCTGGGACAGCGGACTCTACGAGCAGTACTTC. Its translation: CAWDSGLYEQYF.

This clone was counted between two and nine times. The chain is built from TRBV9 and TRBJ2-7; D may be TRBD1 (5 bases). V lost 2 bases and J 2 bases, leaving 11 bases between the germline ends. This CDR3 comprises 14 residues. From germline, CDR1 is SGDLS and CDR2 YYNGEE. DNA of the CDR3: TGTGCCAGCAGCGTCATGGACACACCCTACGAGCAGTACTTC. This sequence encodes CASSVMDTPYEQYF.